This entry features one T cell receptor (beta chain) sequence. This sample is part of a study of shared clonotypes between healthy human individuals. Clones were read by immunoSEQ multiplex PCR, and TCRdb kept only the in-frame ones, dropping some. The data show around 2.5 million clones, 93% seen once. Germline CDR1 and CDR2: KGHSH and LQKENI. The CDR3 sequence is 14 residues long. The germline V and J ends were trimmed by 7 bases and 3 bases, with 13 bases remaining between them. The TCR comes from a man between 18 and 29 years old in good health. Some clones in this sample may be carry-over from other donors' samples. The chain has TRBV18 and TRBJ2-1; D is perhaps TRBD1 (6 bases). Input material: naive CD4+ T cells from PBMCs. Subset denoted: CD45RA+ positively selected. CDR3 nucleotides: TGTGCCAGCTATATGGGGGCAAGCTACAATGAGCAGTTCTTC. The encoded protein is CASYMGASYNEQFF.